Listed here is a single T cell receptor beta chain. In the authors' methods: Estimates of nucleated cell counts were drawn from the amplification of reference gene primers. Clones were read by immunoSEQ multiplex PCR, and TCRdb kept only the in-frame ones, dropping some. That table furnishes V, J and clone size, whereas the DNA furnished D and trimming. The sample lists around 100,000 clones, about 85% occurring once. This specimen belongs to a study of blood T cell repertoires in COVID-19. The CDR3 spans 13 residues. Between the trimmed V and J ends, which lost 8 bases and 4 bases, there was a span of 14 bases. Germline CDR1 reads MNHEY; CDR2 reads SVGAGI.

The rearrangement joins TRBV6-5 to TRBJ1-1, with TRBD1 as a possible D gene (5 bases). This sequence was found in a man between 45 and 60 years old with acute or convalescent COVID-19. The sequencing sample was made of peripheral blood. Here the CDR3 DNA reads TGTGCCAGCGAGGTTAACGGGGGCACTGAAGCTTTCTTT. It yields the protein CASEVNGGTEAFF.